The source of this TCR beta chain is a study of T cell responses to AZD1222 COVID-19 vaccine. General study points: Spike-specific TCR breadth and depth rose after two AZD1222 doses.

V was cut by 1 base and J by 12 bases, with 10 bases left in between. Germline CDR1 is DFQATT and CDR2 is SNEGSKA (reference sequence). The CDR3 has 11 residues. Profiling relied on immunoSEQ multiplex PCR, and the TCRdb table lists in-frame clones only, not all of them. Of around 120,000 clones in the sample, 85% to 95% were seen once. On this clone: Its antigen remains unidentified.

This chain connects TRBV20-1 to TRBJ2-1; no reliable D call. The receptor was derived from an adult who received the AZD1222 COVID-19 vaccine. This specimen was peripheral blood, taken 28 days after the second AZD1222 dose. This CDR3 reads CSARGQLRQFF. The DNA for the CDR3 is TGCAGTGCTAGAGGGCAGCTCAGGCAGTTCTTC.